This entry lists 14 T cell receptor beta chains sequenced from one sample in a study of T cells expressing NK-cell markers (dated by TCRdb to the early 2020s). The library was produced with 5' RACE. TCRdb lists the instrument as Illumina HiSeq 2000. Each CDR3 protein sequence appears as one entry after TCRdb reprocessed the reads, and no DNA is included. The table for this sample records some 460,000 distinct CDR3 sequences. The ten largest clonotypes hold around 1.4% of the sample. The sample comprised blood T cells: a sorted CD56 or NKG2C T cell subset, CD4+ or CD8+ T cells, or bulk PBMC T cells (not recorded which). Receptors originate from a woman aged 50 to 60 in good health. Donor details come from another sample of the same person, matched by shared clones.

The CDR3 protein is CASSRDTGGLNSPLHF. The chain carries TRBV3-1 and TRBJ1-6; no DNA is available, so the TRBD1 call from TCRdb remains unchecked. Germline V gives CDR1 LGHDT, CDR2 YNNKEL (reference sequence). The CDR3 totals 16 residues.

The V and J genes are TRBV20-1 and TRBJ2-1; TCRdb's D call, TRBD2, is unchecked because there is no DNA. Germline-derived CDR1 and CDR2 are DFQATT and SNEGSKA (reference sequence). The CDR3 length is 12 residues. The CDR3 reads CSASSGTAEQFF.

CDR3 sequence reads: CASSLTGASWDLADNEQFF. The V gene is TRBV11-2, the J gene TRBJ2-1; the D gene TCRdb calls, TRBD2, cannot be checked with no DNA. The germline V gene encodes CDR1 SGHAT and CDR2 FQNNGV. The CDR3 has 19 residues.

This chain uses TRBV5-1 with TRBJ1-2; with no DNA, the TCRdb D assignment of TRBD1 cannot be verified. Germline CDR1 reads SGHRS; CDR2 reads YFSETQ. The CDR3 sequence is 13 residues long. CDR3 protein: CASSDTQGNGYTF. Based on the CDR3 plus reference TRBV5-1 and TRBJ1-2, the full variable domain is KAGVTQTPRYLIKTRGQQVTLSCSPISGHRSVSWYQQTPGQGLQFLFEYFSETQRNKGNFPGRFSGRQFSNSRSEMNVSTLELGDSALYLCASSDTQGNGYTFGSGTRLTVV.

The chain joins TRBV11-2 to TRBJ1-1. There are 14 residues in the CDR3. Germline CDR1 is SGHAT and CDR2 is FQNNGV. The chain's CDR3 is CASSLPTGSTEAFF.

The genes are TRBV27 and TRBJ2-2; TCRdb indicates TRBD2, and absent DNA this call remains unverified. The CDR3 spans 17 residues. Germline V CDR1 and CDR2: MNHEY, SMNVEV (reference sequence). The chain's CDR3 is CASNPGTSGRTTGELFF.

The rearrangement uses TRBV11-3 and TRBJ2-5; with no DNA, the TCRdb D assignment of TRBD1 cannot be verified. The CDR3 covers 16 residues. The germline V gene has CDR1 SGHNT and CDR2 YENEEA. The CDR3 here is CASSQGARMGQETQYF.

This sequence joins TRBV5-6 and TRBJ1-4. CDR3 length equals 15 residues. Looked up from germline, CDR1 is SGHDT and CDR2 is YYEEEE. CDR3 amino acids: CASSLTAATNEKLFF. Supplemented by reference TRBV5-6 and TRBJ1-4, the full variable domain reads DAGVTQSPTHLIKTRGQQVTLRCSPKSGHDTVSWYQQALGQGPQFIFQYYEEEERQRGNFPDRFSGHQFPNYSSELNVNALLLGDSALYLCASSLTAATNEKLFFGSGTQLSVL.

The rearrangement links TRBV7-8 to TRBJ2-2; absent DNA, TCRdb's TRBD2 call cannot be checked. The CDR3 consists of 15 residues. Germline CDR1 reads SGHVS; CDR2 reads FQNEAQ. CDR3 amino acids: CASTWSGGVTGELFF.

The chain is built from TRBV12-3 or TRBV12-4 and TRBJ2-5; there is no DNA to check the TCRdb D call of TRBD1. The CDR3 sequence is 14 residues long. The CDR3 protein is CASSFGRVRETQYF.

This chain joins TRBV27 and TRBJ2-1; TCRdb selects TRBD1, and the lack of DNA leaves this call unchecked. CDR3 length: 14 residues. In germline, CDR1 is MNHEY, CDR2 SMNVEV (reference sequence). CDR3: CASRPPLVAGEQFF.

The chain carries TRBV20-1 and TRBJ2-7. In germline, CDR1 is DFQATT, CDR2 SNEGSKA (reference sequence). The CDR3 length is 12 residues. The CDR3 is CSASNIWYEQYF.

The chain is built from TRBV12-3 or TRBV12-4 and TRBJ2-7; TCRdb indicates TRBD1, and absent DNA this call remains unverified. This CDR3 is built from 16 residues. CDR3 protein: CASSLGTTLRASEQYF.

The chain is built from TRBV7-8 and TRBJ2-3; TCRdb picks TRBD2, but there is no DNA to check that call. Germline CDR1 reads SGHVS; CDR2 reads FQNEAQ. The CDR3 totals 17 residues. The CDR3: CASSPARKLAKTDTQYF.